A selection of T cell receptor beta chains follows, all from one sample in a study of blood T cell repertoires in COVID-19. The repertoire was sequenced with immunoSEQ multiplex PCR; TCRdb's copy has only in-frame clones and lacks some. This sample has roughly 150,000 clones; approximately 83% occur once, and the top ten carry roughly 13%. The sequencing sample was made of peripheral blood. Receptors were obtained from a man between 65 and 85 years old who had recovered from COVID-19. CDR3s include the opening cysteine and the closing phenylalanine or tryptophan. D genes are given only for firm matches. For some rows the clone size is stated as once, few or many, or as a class when expanded; others skip it.

TRBV7-6,TRBD1,TRBJ2-1,.,CASSLQGDHEQFF,TGTGCCAGCAGTCTACAGGGGGATCATGAGCAGTTCTTC
TRBV4-1,.,TRBJ1-4,.,CASSQVVQPQGLFF,TGCGCCAGCAGCCAAGTAGTACAGCCTCAGGGACTGTTTTTT
TRBV7-2,TRBD1,TRBJ1-1,.,CASSLLGTGVTEAFF,TGTGCCAGCAGCTTACTGGGGACAGGGGTCACTGAAGCTTTCTTT
TRBV7-2,.,TRBJ1-3,once,CASSLELQVVGNTIYF,TGTGCCAGCAGCTTAGAGCTCCAGGTAGTTGGAAACACCATATATTTT
TRBV10-3,.,TRBJ2-2,.,CAIRVGGGGTGELFF,TGTGCCATCAGAGTTGGGGGAGGGGGCACCGGGGAGCTGTTTTTT
TRBV7-9,TRBD2,TRBJ2-4,.,CASSLPPRLAGAKNIQYF,TGTGCCAGCAGCTTACCACCGCGACTAGCGGGAGCCAAAAACATTCAGTACTTC
TRBV5-5,TRBD2,TRBJ2-1,.,CASSTTSGSGNEQFF,TGTGCCAGCAGCACGACTAGCGGGAGTGGGAATGAGCAGTTCTTC
TRBV7-2,.,TRBJ2-5,.,CASSLGGGRGTQYF,TGTGCCAGCAGCCTCGGGGGCGGGAGAGGGACCCAGTACTTC
TRBV5-1,TRBD1,TRBJ2-1,.,CASSSYPGQGATNEQFF,TGCGCCAGCAGCTCTTACCCGGGACAGGGGGCAACCAATGAGCAGTTCTTC
TRBV2,TRBD2,TRBJ2-3,once,CASSEVRLAATDTQYF,TGTGCCAGCAGTGAAGTTCGACTAGCAGCCACAGATACGCAGTATTTT
TRBV28,.,TRBJ1-2,.,CASSSETANYGYTF,TGTGCCAGCAGTTCCGAGACAGCCAACTATGGCTACACCTTC
TRBV9,TRBD1,TRBJ2-1,.,CASSVGGTGSNEQFF,TGTGCCAGCAGCGTAGGGGGGACAGGGAGCAATGAGCAGTTCTTC
TRBV6-5,TRBD1,TRBJ2-7,.,CASSYWQGAYEQYF,TGTGCCAGCAGTTACTGGCAGGGGGCCTACGAGCAGTACTTC
TRBV28,TRBD1,TRBJ2-7,.,CASRTGGMYEQYF,TGTGCCAGCCGGACAGGGGGCATGTACGAGCAGTACTTC
TRBV20-1,TRBD2,TRBJ2-5,.,CSASRSGSPETQYF,TGCAGTGCTAGTCGGAGCGGGAGCCCAGAGACCCAGTACTTC
TRBV19,TRBD1,TRBJ2-7,once,CASSAYKGQPYEQYF,TGTGCCAGTAGTGCCTACAAGGGACAGCCCTACGAGCAGTACTTC
TRBV18,.,TRBJ2-2,.,CASSLQSGGTTGELFF,TGTGCCAGCTCACTCCAAAGTGGGGGGACCACCGGGGAGCTGTTTTTT
TRBV5-4,.,TRBJ2-7,few,CASSLFGERAGEQYF,TGTGCCAGCAGCTTGTTCGGAGAACGAGCCGGGGAGCAGTACTTC
TRBV5-4,TRBD2,TRBJ2-5,.,CASSRGLAGGNQETQYF,TGTGCCAGCAGCCGGGGACTAGCGGGAGGGAACCAAGAGACCCAGTACTTC
TRBV19,.,TRBJ1-1,once,CASSDRAELRGTEAFF,TGTGCCAGTAGTGACCGGGCCGAGTTAAGGGGCACTGAAGCTTTCTTT
TRBV5-1,.,TRBJ1-3,few,CASSYNSGNTIYF,TGCGCCAGCAGCTATAACTCTGGAAACACCATATATTTT
TRBV13,.,TRBJ2-1,.,CASRRDSNEQFF,TGTGCCAGCAGACGAGACAGCAATGAGCAGTTCTTC
TRBV6-5,.,TRBJ2-2,few,CASSSITGELFF,TGTGCCAGCAGTTCAATCACCGGGGAGCTGTTTTTT
TRBV18,.,TRBJ1-3,.,CASSPGRTGAIYF,TGTGCCAGCTCACCCGGGCGCACAGGCGCCATATATTTT
TRBV9,.,TRBJ2-2,.,CASSTQGGAQYTGELFF,TGTGCCAGCAGCACCCAAGGGGGGGCGCAGTACACCGGGGAGCTGTTTTTT
TRBV5-4,.,TRBJ1-1,.,CASSPSGTAAAEAFF,TGTGCCAGCAGCCCCTCCGGTACGGCGGCGGCTGAAGCTTTCTTT
TRBV19,TRBD2,TRBJ2-3,.,CASSIAGASGRAGMDTQYF,TGTGCCAGTAGTATAGCCGGGGCTAGCGGGAGGGCCGGTATGGATACGCAGTATTTT
TRBV18,TRBD1,TRBJ2-1,.,CASSLRDSTYNEQFF,TGTGCCAGCTCACTCCGGGACAGTACCTACAATGAGCAGTTCTTC
TRBV3-1/TRBV3-2,.,TRBJ1-2,.,CASSQGGKLGYGYTF,TGTGCCAGCAGCCAAGGAGGGAAGCTGGGTTATGGCTACACCTTC
TRBV28,TRBD1,TRBJ1-2,few,CASSAGTGENYGYTF,TGTGCCAGCAGTGCCGGGACAGGGGAGAACTATGGCTACACCTTC
TRBV7-9,TRBD2,TRBJ2-1,few,CASSPQIAGLSYNEQFF,TGTGCCAGCAGCCCGCAAATAGCGGGCCTCTCCTACAATGAGCAGTTCTTC
TRBV11-2,TRBD1,TRBJ2-1,.,CASSPSGTGGNEQFF,TGTGCCAGCAGCCCCTCCGGGACAGGGGGGAATGAGCAGTTCTTC
TRBV5-5,TRBD2,TRBJ2-5,.,CASSLGGGSTETQYF,TGTGCCAGCAGCTTGGGTGGCGGGAGCACAGAGACCCAGTACTTC
TRBV6-5,.,TRBJ2-2,.,CASRVSGSGELFF,TGTGCCAGCAGAGTGTCAGGATCCGGGGAGCTGTTTTTT